This T cell receptor beta chain is drawn from a study of blood T cell repertoires in COVID-19. Study overall: The study drew acute and convalescent COVID-19 samples from the United States, Italy and Spain.

Clones were read by immunoSEQ multiplex PCR, and TCRdb kept only the in-frame ones, dropping some. Of about 260,000 clones detected, more than 75% appear once; the ten largest clones hold roughly 1.6%. Comments on this clone: This specimen includes other DNA sequences encoding the same CDR3.

The CDR3 is 13 amino acids. Germline V lookup: CDR1 SGHAT, CDR2 FQNNGV. The trim removed 5 bases at V and 6 bases at J, leaving 3 bases unmatched. The sequenced sample was peripheral blood. This chain links TRBV11-2 with TRBJ1-1; 10 positions agree with TRBD1. The sequence was collected from a woman aged 35 to 49 who had recovered from COVID-19. The CDR3, as DNA: TGTGCCAGCAGCCCGGACAGGGGGGCTGAAGCTTTCTTT. This encodes CASSPDRGAEAFF.